This TCR beta chain was recorded in a study of PD-1 blockade in mismatch repair-deficient tumors. Germline CDR1 reads SGHRS; CDR2 reads YFSETQ. The CDR3 length is 15 residues. Trimming pared 4 bases from V and 2 bases from J, leaving 13 bases between. About this clone: Its antigen remains unknown.

Generated by immunoSEQ multiplex PCR, the TCRdb table keeps only in-frame clones and is missing some. The profile shows roughly 13,000 clones, roughly 84% of them singletons. Time point denoted: 10-day in vitro stimulation with candidate neoantigen peptide 4. The TCR-sequenced patients were a few responders to pembrolizumab. Cells were stimulated approximately nine days with each of under ten ELISpot-reactive neoantigens. A no-peptide control culture served as baseline for clone fold changes. Study findings and constraints: Tumor-resident clones, often absent from pretreatment blood, expanded after pembrolizumab and then contracted.

The TCR originated in an adult with mismatch repair-deficient cancer. Material: cells cultured in vitro, obtained from a patient treated with pembrolizumab. The chain couples TRBV5-1 to TRBJ1-5, with D perhaps TRBD1 (6 bases). DNA of the CDR3: TGCGCCAGCAGCCCGACAGGAACGCGCAATCAGCCCCAGCATTTT. It specifies CASSPTGTRNQPQHF.